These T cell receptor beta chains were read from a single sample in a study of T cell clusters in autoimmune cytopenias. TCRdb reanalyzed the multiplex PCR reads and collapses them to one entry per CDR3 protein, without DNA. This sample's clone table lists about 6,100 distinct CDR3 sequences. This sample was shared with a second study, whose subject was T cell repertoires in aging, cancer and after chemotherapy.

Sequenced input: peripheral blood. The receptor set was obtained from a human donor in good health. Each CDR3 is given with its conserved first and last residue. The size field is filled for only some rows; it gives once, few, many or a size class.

CDR3aa: CASSETGSFYQQYF
abundance: -
j_gene: TRBJ2-7
v_gene: TRBV5-6

CDR3aa: CASSEGGGPSYEQYF
abundance: -
j_gene: TRBJ2-7
v_gene: TRBV6-1

CDR3aa: CASKDRNTEAFF
abundance: medium-sized
j_gene: TRBJ1-1
v_gene: TRBV19

CDR3aa: CASSQVTGEAGELFF
abundance: -
j_gene: TRBJ2-2
v_gene: TRBV4-2

CDR3aa: CASSYSGFGQTVNHEQYF
abundance: -
j_gene: TRBJ2-7
v_gene: TRBV6-2/TRBV6-3

CDR3aa: CASSQDASGWDNEQFF
abundance: -
j_gene: TRBJ2-1
v_gene: TRBV4-2

CDR3aa: CASSIVTHVKNIQYF
abundance: medium-sized
j_gene: TRBJ2-4
v_gene: TRBV19

CDR3aa: CASSRTDYYEQYF
abundance: -
j_gene: TRBJ2-7
v_gene: TRBV12-3/TRBV12-4

CDR3aa: CASSRKTSGGSSTDTQYF
abundance: -
j_gene: TRBJ2-3
v_gene: TRBV5-4

CDR3aa: CASGGRAYGYTF
abundance: medium-sized
j_gene: TRBJ1-2
v_gene: TRBV19

CDR3aa: CSALAGGTLEETQYF
abundance: -
j_gene: TRBJ2-5
v_gene: TRBV20-1

CDR3aa: CASSLTGTGELFF
abundance: -
j_gene: TRBJ2-2
v_gene: TRBV7-3

CDR3aa: CASRTKEFTEAFF
abundance: -
j_gene: TRBJ1-1
v_gene: TRBV6-1

CDR3aa: CASRRTVHNEQFF
abundance: medium-sized
j_gene: TRBJ2-1
v_gene: TRBV6-5

CDR3aa: CASSADRVNEKLFF
abundance: -
j_gene: TRBJ1-4
v_gene: TRBV11-2

CDR3aa: CSARSAGFNNEQFF
abundance: -
j_gene: TRBJ2-1
v_gene: TRBV20-1

CDR3aa: CASGTGLRDGYTF
abundance: -
j_gene: TRBJ1-2
v_gene: TRBV2

CDR3aa: CSARDQAPRFGYEQYF
abundance: -
j_gene: TRBJ2-7
v_gene: TRBV20-1

CDR3aa: CASSYSTGGADTQYF
abundance: medium-sized
j_gene: TRBJ2-3
v_gene: TRBV6-2/TRBV6-3

CDR3aa: CAWSLTENTEAFF
abundance: -
j_gene: TRBJ1-1
v_gene: TRBV30

CDR3aa: CASSFTGPDNEQFF
abundance: medium-sized
j_gene: TRBJ2-1
v_gene: TRBV5-6

CDR3aa: CASSSLRGSSYNSPLHF
abundance: medium-sized
j_gene: TRBJ1-6
v_gene: TRBV6-1

CDR3aa: CASSQTGTVQETQYF
abundance: -
j_gene: TRBJ2-5
v_gene: TRBV12-3/TRBV12-4

CDR3aa: CASSQDPVQGGNEQFF
abundance: -
j_gene: TRBJ2-1
v_gene: TRBV4-1

CDR3aa: CASSYDDRESTDTQYF
abundance: medium-sized
j_gene: TRBJ2-3
v_gene: TRBV6-5

CDR3aa: CASSLGQGSPVGYTF
abundance: -
j_gene: TRBJ1-2
v_gene: TRBV7-9

CDR3aa: CASSPQGLPNSPLHF
abundance: medium-sized
j_gene: TRBJ1-6
v_gene: TRBV12-3/TRBV12-4